A single sample gave rise to the 3 T cell receptor beta chains below, sequenced in a study of CD8+CD57+ T cells in acquired aplastic anemia (dated by TCRdb to 2016 to 2019). The reads were generated on an Illumina HiSeq 2000. Genomic DNA was used as template for profiling of TCR beta VDJ combinations and CDR3 sequences. TCRdb's own reprocessing of the public reads used fastp at Q25 and MiXCR and kept productive beta chains. Merged by CDR3 protein, the rows form single entries marked with the most common genes and DNA. The table for this sample lists some 160,000 distinct CDR3 sequences; about 50% of them were counted only once. Of the sample, more than 30% falls within the top ten clones. The patients picked for sequencing were ones in whom flow cytometry had shown an expansion of CD8+CD57+ cells. The sample was sorted CD4+, CD8+, or CD8+CD57+ T cells (not recorded which) from PBMCs. The origin of the receptors is a human donor with aplastic anemia.

This chain uses TRBV10-3 with TRBJ1-5, with no clear D. V was cut by 5 bases and J by 6 bases, with 11 bases left in between. This CDR3 region has 13 residues. CDR1 and CDR2 from the germline V gene are ENHRY and SYGVKD. The CDR3 sequence is CAISPQETQPQHF. The DNA of the CDR3 is TGTGCCATCAGTCCTCAGGAGACTCAGCCCCAGCATTTT.

On this clonotype itself: Possible read error: a much larger clone is one base away. This is likely a read error, given that the CDR3 carries no conserved phenylalanine or tryptophan at its end. The chain carries TRBV5-6 and TRBJ1-1; TRBD1 aligns across 11 bases. The CDR3 runs to 15 residues. Per the germline V gene, CDR1 is SGHDT and CDR2 is YYEEEE. The junction had 7 bases not matched to a gene; V was cut back by 6 bases and J by 3 bases. The CDR3 is CASNTGTGGDTEAFL. CDR3 coding DNA: TGTGCCAGCAACACTGGGACAGGGGGGGACACTGAAGCTTTCCTT.

In its sample, this clonotype was seen many times. This CDR3 reads CASSEWVRSYEQYF. The CDR3 DNA reads TGTGCCAGCAGTGAATGGGTCAGGAGTTACGAGCAGTACTTC. V is TRBV25-1 and J is TRBJ2-7, with D hard to call. In germline, CDR1 is MGHDK, CDR2 SYGVNS. The CDR3 sequence is 14 residues long. Trimming pared 1 base from V and 4 bases from J, leaving 11 bases between.